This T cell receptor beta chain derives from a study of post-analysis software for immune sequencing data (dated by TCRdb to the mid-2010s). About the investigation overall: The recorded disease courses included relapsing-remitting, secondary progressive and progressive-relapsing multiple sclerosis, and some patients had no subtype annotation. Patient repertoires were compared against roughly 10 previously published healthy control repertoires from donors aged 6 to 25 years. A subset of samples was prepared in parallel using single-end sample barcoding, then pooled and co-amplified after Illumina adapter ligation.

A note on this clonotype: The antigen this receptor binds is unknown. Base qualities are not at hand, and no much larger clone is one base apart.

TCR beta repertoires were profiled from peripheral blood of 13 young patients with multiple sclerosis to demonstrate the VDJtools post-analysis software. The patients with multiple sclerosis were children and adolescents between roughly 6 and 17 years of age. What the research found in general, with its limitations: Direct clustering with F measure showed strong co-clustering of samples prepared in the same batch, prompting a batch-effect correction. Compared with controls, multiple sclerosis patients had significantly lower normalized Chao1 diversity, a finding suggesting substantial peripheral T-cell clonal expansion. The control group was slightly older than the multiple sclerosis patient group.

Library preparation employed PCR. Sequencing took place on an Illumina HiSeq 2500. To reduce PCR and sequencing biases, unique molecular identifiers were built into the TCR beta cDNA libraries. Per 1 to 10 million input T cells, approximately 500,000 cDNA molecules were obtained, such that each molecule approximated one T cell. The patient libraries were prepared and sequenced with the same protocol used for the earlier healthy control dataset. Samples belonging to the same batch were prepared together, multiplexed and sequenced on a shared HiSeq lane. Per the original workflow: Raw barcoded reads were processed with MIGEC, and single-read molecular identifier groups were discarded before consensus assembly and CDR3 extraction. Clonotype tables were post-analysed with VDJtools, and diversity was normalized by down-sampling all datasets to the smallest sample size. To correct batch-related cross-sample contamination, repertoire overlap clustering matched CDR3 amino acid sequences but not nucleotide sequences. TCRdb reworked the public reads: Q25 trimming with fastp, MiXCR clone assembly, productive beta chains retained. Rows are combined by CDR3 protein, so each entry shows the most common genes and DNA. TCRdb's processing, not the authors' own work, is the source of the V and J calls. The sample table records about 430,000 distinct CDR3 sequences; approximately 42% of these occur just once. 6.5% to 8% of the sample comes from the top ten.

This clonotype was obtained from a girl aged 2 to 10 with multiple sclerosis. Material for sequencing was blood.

The DNA sequence reads TGTGCCAGCTCCACAGGGAAGGGAACAGATACGCAGTATTTT. This yields the protein CASSTGKGTDTQYF. This chain joins TRBV28 to TRBJ2-3, with TRBD1 as a weak D call on 6 bases. The cysteine opens and the phenylalanine closes a CDR3 of 14 amino acids. Only the CDR3 region is kept as DNA, spanning 42 bases read in frame from base 1. For CDR1 and CDR2, the germline V gene lists MDHEN and SYDVKM. V is pared back by 8 bases and J by 3 bases, with 15 bases lying between the germline termini.